Presented here are 27 T cell receptor beta chains from one specimen sequenced in a study of shared T cell receptors in the human thymus. The data were produced by immunoSEQ multiplex PCR, yet TCRdb's version contains in-frame clones alone and is incomplete. The sample contains under 850,000 clones, roughly 90% of which appear only once. The sample also formed part of further work on human thymus T cells.

Input material: thymocytes. These receptor sequences come from a boy in the first two years of life with a congenital heart defect.

This clone was recorded only once. V and J are TRBV28 and TRBJ1-1; no reliable D call. The germline V gene has CDR1 MDHEN and CDR2 SYDVKM. The V end was cut by 3 bases, the J end by 0 bases, with 8 bases between. CDR3 size: 14 residues. CDR3 in amino acids: CASSLKSLNTEAFF. CDR3 DNA: TGTGCCAGCAGTTTGAAGAGTTTGAACACTGAAGCTTTCTTT.

Only a few counts were recorded for this clone. This chain connects TRBV15 to TRBJ2-1; a weak D match, TRBD1 (5 bases). Trimming stripped 2 bases from V and 0 bases from J, with 26 bases between. The CDR3 totals 21 residues. Germline CDR1 is LNHNV and CDR2 is YYDKDF (reference sequence). The CDR3 coding sequence is TGTGCCACCAGCAGAACCGTTGTACGTTACTTCGACAGACTCTCCTACAATGAGCAGTTCTTC. Its protein product is CATSRTVVRYFDRLSYNEQFF. Full variable domain (remainder filled in from reference TRBV15 and TRBJ2-1): DAMVIQNPRYQVTQFGKPVTLSCSQTLNHNVMYWYQQKSSQAPKLLFHYYDKDFNNEADTPDNFQSRRPNTSFCFLDIRSPGLGDTAMYLCATSRTVVRYFDRLSYNEQFFGPGTRLTVL.

The chain has TRBV11-3 and TRBJ2-2, with TRBD2 identical over 7 bases. With 1 base clipped from V and 0 bases from J, the junction kept 5 bases outside the gene matches. Germline V gene lookup returns CDR1 SGHNT and CDR2 YENEEA. This CDR3 has 17 amino acids. DNA for the CDR3: TGTGCCAGCAGCTTAGGTCGACTAGCAGCGAACACCGGGGAGCTGTTTTTT. It is translated as CASSLGRLAANTGELFF.

The chain joins TRBV7-6 to TRBJ2-4; D ambiguous. CDR1 and CDR2 (germline): SGHVS, FNYEAQ. The V end was cut by 3 bases, the J end by 0 bases, with 9 bases between. This CDR3 spans 15 amino acids. CDR3 sequence: CASSFPGLAKNIQYF. The CDR3, as DNA: TGTGCCAGCAGCTTCCCCGGGTTAGCCAAAAACATTCAGTACTTC.

The genes are TRBV7-4 and TRBJ2-5; possibly TRBD1 for D (6 bases). Trimming took off 5 bases at V and 5 bases at J, with 18 bases between the two ends. This CDR3 contains 15 residues. Germline V gene lookup returns CDR1 SGHVT and CDR2 SQSDAQ. This CDR3 reads CASSTTGTRGETQYF. DNA for the CDR3: TGTGCCAGCAGCACAACCGGGACAAGGGGGGAGACCCAGTACTTC. Variable domain in full (rest from reference TRBV7-4 and TRBJ2-5): GAGVSQSPRYKVAKRGRDVALRCDSISGHVTLYWYRQTLGQGSEVLTYSQSDAQRDKSGRPSGRFSAERPERSVSTLKIQRTEQGDSAVYLCASSTTGTRGETQYFGPGTRLLVL.

This clone has just one count. The J gene is TRBJ2-3, the V gene TRBV14; 9 bases line up with TRBD2. Per germline, CDR1 SGHDN and CDR2 FVKESK. This CDR3 region has 15 residues. V trimming: 0 bases; J trimming: 6 bases; junction bases outside the gene matches: 4. Written as DNA, the CDR3 is TGTGCCAGCAGCCAAGAAGCGGGAGGCGGGGATACGCAGTATTTT. Its protein is CASSQEAGGGDTQYF.

The chain uses TRBV14 and TRBJ2-3; 14 bases are shared with TRBD2. After removal of 4 bases from V and 5 bases from J, the junction contained 23 bases not matched to a gene. CDR3 size: 22 residues. CDR1 is SGHDN and CDR2 is FVKESK in the germline V gene. CDR3 sequence reads: CASSLGGELGWTSGRFGDTQYF. In DNA, the CDR3 is TGTGCCAGCAGCCTAGGAGGCGAACTTGGATGGACTAGCGGGAGGTTTGGAGATACGCAGTATTTT.

This chain links TRBV7-2 with TRBJ2-7; TRBD1 might be the D (6 bases). Trimming pared 5 bases from V and 4 bases from J, leaving 15 bases between. CDR3 length: 14 residues. Germline CDR1 reads SGHTA; CDR2 reads FQGNSA. The CDR3 protein is CASSLSTGSYEQYF. The CDR3 bases are TGTGCCAGCAGCCTCTCGACAGGAAGTTACGAGCAGTACTTC.

The chain uses TRBV11-2 and TRBJ1-2, with 8 positions matching TRBD1. The CDR3 is 14 amino acids. Germline loops: CDR1 SGHAT, CDR2 FQNNGV. J was trimmed by 6 bases and V by 5 bases; bases with no gene match: 8. The CDR3 coding sequence is TGTGCCAGCAGCGCTAACAGGGGGGGCCATGGCTACACCTTC. This encodes CASSANRGGHGYTF.

V and J are TRBV19 and TRBJ2-2; a possible D gene is TRBD2 (6 bases). Germline CDR1 LNHDA, CDR2 SQIVND (reference sequence). The CDR3 consists of 16 residues. Trimming took off 3 bases at V and 4 bases at J, with 15 bases between the two ends. CDR3 loop: CASSIRSSAGTGELFF. The CDR3 region has the DNA TGTGCCAGTAGTATTAGGTCTAGCGCGGGCACCGGGGAGCTGTTTTTT.

J is TRBJ2-7 and V is TRBV7-3; D may be TRBD2 (6 bases). Germline CDR1 reads SGHTA; CDR2 reads FQGTGA. V dropped 6 bases and J dropped 7 bases, with 22 bases sitting between them. The CDR3 contains 15 residues. The CDR3, as DNA: TGTGCCAGCAGGCTCCACGGGTCGAGGGAGGAGGAGCAGTACTTC. Protein sequence: CASRLHGSREEEQYF. The variable domain in full, completed from reference TRBV7-3 and TRBJ2-7, reads GAGVSQTPSNKVTEKGKYVELRCDPISGHTALYWYRQSLGQGPEFLIYFQGTGAADDSGLPNDRFFAVRPEGSVSTLKIQRTERGDSAVYLCASRLHGSREEEQYFGPGTRLTVT.

The chain is built from TRBV7-9 and TRBJ2-7, with D possibly being TRBD1 (5 bases). The V gene's germline CDR1 is SEHNR and CDR2 FQNEAQ (reference sequence). The CDR3 is 14 residues long. V was pared by 1 base and J by 3 bases, with 10 bases between. The CDR3: CASSLEGQVYEQYF. The CDR3 DNA follows: TGTGCCAGCAGCTTAGAGGGGCAGGTCTACGAGCAGTACTTC.

This chain links TRBV29-1 with TRBJ2-3; the match to TRBD1 covers 7 bases. The CDR3 sequence is 13 residues long. The J segment lost 2 bases and the V segment lost 7 bases, leaving 6 bases of the junction unmatched. CDR1 and CDR2 from the germline V gene are SQVTM and ANQGSEA. The CDR3 sequence is CSEGDRATDTQYF. The CDR3 DNA follows: TGCAGCGAGGGGGACAGAGCCACAGATACGCAGTATTTT.

The chain employs TRBV14 and TRBJ1-2, with 8 nucleotides matching TRBD1. V gave up 1 base and J gave up 8 bases; unmatched junction bases: 3. Germline-derived CDR1 and CDR2 are SGHDN and FVKESK. This CDR3 is built from 13 residues. Here the CDR3 DNA reads TGTGCCAGCAGCCAAGGACAGGGGCTCGGCTACACCTTC. It is translated as CASSQGQGLGYTF.

This chain joins TRBV6-1 and TRBJ2-7, with 8 bases aligning to TRBD1. J was trimmed by 1 base and V by 6 bases; bases with no gene match: 5. The CDR3 extends over 14 amino acids. CDR1 and CDR2 from the germline V gene are MNHNS and SASEGT. Here the CDR3 reads CASSGRTGSYEQYF. CDR3 nucleotides: TGTGCCAGCAGCGGACGGACAGGGTCCTACGAGCAGTACTTC.

The chain joins TRBV27 to TRBJ2-3; 8 bases line up with TRBD2. CDR1 is MNHEY and CDR2 is SMNVEV in the germline V gene (reference sequence). The CDR3 spans 16 residues. With 5 bases clipped from V and 1 base from J, the junction kept 8 bases outside the gene matches. The CDR3 spells CASSPVGGLGTDTQYF. The DNA for the CDR3 is TGTGCCAGCAGTCCCGTCGGGGGACTAGGCACAGATACGCAGTATTTT.

CDR3 sequence: CATSSQGQGSYEQYF. The DNA for the CDR3 is TGTGCCACCAGCAGCCAGGGACAGGGCAGCTACGAGCAGTACTTC. The chain links TRBV15 to TRBJ2-7; TRBD1 matches 9 bases. The CDR3 is 15 residues long. Germline V gene lookup returns CDR1 LNHNV and CDR2 YYDKDF (reference sequence). V lost 3 bases to trimming and J lost 3 bases; unmatched junction nucleotides: 6.

This rearrangement joins TRBV29-1 to TRBJ2-1; 10 nucleotides line up with TRBD2. V lost 2 bases to trimming and J lost 7 bases; unmatched junction nucleotides: 5. There are 14 residues in the CDR3. Germline CDR1 and CDR2: SQVTM and ANQGSEA. The CDR3 nucleotides read TGCAGCGTTGAAAAGGCTAGCGGGAGTAATGAGCAGTTCTTC. It codes for CSVEKASGSNEQFF.

Points on this clone: This sample also contains other DNA sequences that code for the same CDR3. This chain connects TRBV5-1 to TRBJ1-3; D call uncertain. This CDR3 contains 14 residues. The germline V and J ends were trimmed by 3 bases and 0 bases, with 7 bases remaining between them. In germline, CDR1 is SGHRS, CDR2 YFSETQ. This CDR3 reads CASSSAGSGNTIYF. The CDR3 nucleotides read TGCGCCAGCAGCTCTGCGGGCTCTGGAAACACCATATATTTT.

The chain recombines TRBV6-5 with TRBJ1-1; perhaps TRBD1 as D (6 bases). The length of the CDR3 is 14 residues. The V end was cut by 6 bases, the J end by 1 base, with 12 bases between. Looked up from germline, CDR1 is MNHEY and CDR2 is SVGAGI. This CDR3 reads CASRPSTGNTEAFF. CDR3 nucleotides: TGTGCCAGCAGGCCTTCGACAGGGAACACTGAAGCTTTCTTT.

J is TRBJ1-1 and V is TRBV15; 7 nucleotides align to TRBD1. Germline assignment: CDR1 LNHNV and CDR2 YYDKDF (reference sequence). Trimming at V came to 1 base and at J to 3 bases, leaving 17 bases not matched to a gene. This CDR3 is built from 19 residues. Here the CDR3 reads CATSRALLRQGQWHTEAFF. Written as DNA, the CDR3 is TGTGCCACCAGCAGAGCCCTTCTACGACAGGGTCAATGGCACACTGAAGCTTTCTTT.

CDR3 nucleotides: TGCGCCAGCAACCTCGGGACTAGCGGGAGGGCAGGTGAGCAGTTCTTC. It is translated as CASNLGTSGRAGEQFF. This sequence joins TRBV5-1 and TRBJ2-1, with 16 bases aligning to TRBD2. Germline lookup yields CDR1 SGHRS and CDR2 YFSETQ. This CDR3 spans 16 amino acids. V dropped 6 bases and J dropped 9; count of bases not matched to a gene: 9.

J is TRBJ2-5 and V is TRBV6-1, with D maybe TRBD2 (6 bases). Germline V gene sequence: CDR1 MNHNS, CDR2 SASEGT. This CDR3 is built from 13 residues. The V end lost 1 base, the J end lost 9 bases, and 12 bases lay between the germline ends. CDR3 amino acids: CASSEEVGGAQYF. The CDR3 coding sequence is TGTGCCAGCAGTGAAGAAGTAGGAGGGGCCCAGTACTTC.

This chain connects TRBV11-2 to TRBJ1-2, with 7 bases matching TRBD1. Germline CDR1 reads SGHAT; CDR2 reads FQNNGV. This CDR3 contains 12 residues. V shed 4 bases and J 8 bases; nucleotides not matched to a gene: 4. In DNA form, the CDR3 reads TGTGCCAGCAGCTATACAGGGGACGGCTACACCTTC. It codes for CASSYTGDGYTF.

This chain links TRBV19 with TRBJ1-2, with D possibly matching TRBD1 (5 bases). Per the germline V gene, CDR1 is LNHDA and CDR2 is SQIVND (reference sequence). The length of the CDR3 is 15 residues. V lost 0 bases, J lost 6 bases, and 14 bases lay in between. CDR3 sequence reads: CASSIESGLSHGYTF. The CDR3 bases are TGTGCCAGTAGTATAGAGTCGGGACTATCCCATGGCTACACCTTC.

This chain joins TRBV7-2 and TRBJ2-3, with 13 bases fitting TRBD2. The germline V gene has CDR1 SGHTA and CDR2 FQGNSA. The CDR3 is made up of 19 amino acids. J gave up 4 bases and V 1 base, and 11 bases lay outside the gene matches. CDR3 sequence reads: CASSLGPTRTSGSPDTQYF. The CDR3 nucleotides are TGTGCCAGCAGCTTAGGGCCCACACGGACTAGCGGGAGCCCAGATACGCAGTATTTT.

The V call is TRBV4-1, the J call TRBJ2-5; a weak D match, TRBD1 (6 bases). This CDR3 has 15 amino acids. The V and J ends lost 0 bases and 7 bases respectively, with 15 bases between them. The germline CDR1 and CDR2 sequences are MGHRA and YSYEKL. DNA for the CDR3: TGCGCCAGCAGCCAAGAAGGCAGGGACAAGGGGACCCAGTACTTC. It yields the protein CASSQEGRDKGTQYF.